Listed below are T cell receptor beta chains from one sample, sequenced in a study of metastatic and nonmetastatic thyroid tumors. TCRdb re-called the PCR reads through MiXCR. In the table there are roughly 29,000 clones, less than 25% of which are singletons. The sequencing input was blood. The receptors stem from a female donor with papillary thyroid cancer or a benign thyroid nodule (not recorded which). Some clones in this sample may be carry-over from other donors' samples. Each CDR3 is given with its conserved first and last residue. The D gene is left open where the match is weak. Clone size is shown for a subset of rows, as once, few, many or a class of expanded clone.

>many|TRBD2|TRBJ2-5|TRBV6-6
CASSYSSRTSGGQETQYF
TGTGCCAGCAGTTACTCGAGTAGAACTAGCGGGGGCCAAGAGACCCAGTACTTC
>many|NA|TRBJ1-2|TRBV28
CASSPLHGPEANYGYTF
TGTGCCAGCAGTCCACTCCACGGGCCCGAAGCTAACTATGGCTACACCTTC
>NA|NA|TRBJ1-6|TRBV20-1
CSASFQGRDSPLHF
TGCAGTGCTAGTTTTCAGGGGCGGGATTCACCCCTCCACTTT
>many|TRBD2|TRBJ2-1|TRBV10-2
CASLSPRDSGIGREQFF
TGCGCCAGCCTATCTCCCCGAGATAGCGGGATCGGTCGAGAGCAGTTCTTC
>NA|NA|TRBJ2-3|TRBV6-1
CASSQGGGGGTDTQYF
TGTGCCAGCAGCCAAGGGGGCGGAGGGGGCACAGATACGCAGTATTTT
>many|NA|TRBJ2-7|TRBV18
CASSPLTETSSYEQYF
TGTGCCAGCTCACCACTAACCGAAACAAGCTCCTACGAGCAGTACTTC
>many|NA|TRBJ1-1|TRBV14
CASSQDPRRQNTEAFF
TGTGCCAGCAGCCAAGACCCTCGACGGCAGAACACTGAAGCTTTCTTT
>NA|NA|TRBJ1-6|TRBV6-2/TRBV6-3
CASSYSEDTPSPLHF
TGTGCCAGCAGTTACTCGGAAGACACCCCTTCACCCCTCCACTTT
>NA|TRBD1|TRBJ2-5|TRBV12-3/TRBV12-4
CASSLGQSKETQYF
TGTGCCAGCAGTCTGGGACAGTCGAAGGAGACCCAGTACTTC
>many|NA|TRBJ1-2|TRBV6-1
CASSELASQFYGYTF
TGTGCCAGCAGTGAACTTGCGAGTCAATTCTATGGCTACACCTTC
>few|NA|TRBJ1-5|TRBV28
CSSSLRRTVRNQPQHF
TGTTCCAGCAGTTTACGTCGTACAGTCCGCAATCAGCCCCAGCATTTT
>many|NA|TRBJ2-4|TRBV6-5
CASSYGAGLAKNIQYF
TGTGCCAGCAGTTACGGGGCAGGGCTAGCCAAAAACATTCAGTACTTC
>medium-sized|TRBD2|TRBJ2-7|TRBV25-1
CASSEAGGRTFEQYF
TGTGCCAGCAGTGAAGCGGGCGGGAGAACTTTCGAGCAGTACTTC
>many|NA|TRBJ1-5|TRBV24-1
CATSDSDQPQHF
TGTGCCACCAGTGACTCGGATCAGCCCCAGCATTTT
>NA|TRBD1|TRBJ2-1|TRBV14
CASSQGVTGRDEQFF
TGTGCCAGCAGCCAAGGAGTGACAGGGCGCGATGAGCAGTTCTTC
>many|NA|TRBJ2-2|TRBV12-3/TRBV12-4
CASSLGAGPYTGELFF
TGTGCCAGCAGTTTAGGCGCGGGACCTTACACCGGGGAGCTGTTTTTT
>many|NA|TRBJ1-2|TRBV6-1
CASTRALGITDYGYTF
TGTGCCAGTACCCGCGCCTTGGGAATAACGGACTATGGCTACACCTTC
>NA|NA|TRBJ1-2|TRBV12-3/TRBV12-4
CASIVGRGYTF
TGTGCCAGCATTGTAGGCCGGGGCTACACGTTC
>many|TRBD2|TRBJ2-3|TRBV6-4
CASSDLAGSTDTQYF
TGTGCCAGCAGTGACTTAGCGGGAAGCACAGATACGCAGTATTTT
>many|NA|TRBJ1-4|TRBV20-1
CSAPRRRTVGEKLFF
TGCAGTGCCCCGAGGAGAAGAACAGTGGGTGAAAAACTGTTTTTT
>NA|NA|TRBJ1-4|TRBV28
CASSLAGGLPSGTNEKLFF
TGTGCCAGCAGTTTAGCCGGAGGACTTCCTTCGGGTACTAATGAAAAACTGTTTTTT
>NA|NA|TRBJ2-7|TRBV12-3/TRBV12-4
CASSPPLGTAYELYF
TGTGCCAGCAGTCCTCCCCTGGGGACGGCCTACGAGCTGTACTTC
>NA|TRBD1|TRBJ2-5|TRBV5-1
CASSEGQLQETQYF
TGCGCCAGCAGCGAGGGACAGCTACAAGAGACCCAGTACTTC
>many|TRBD1|TRBJ2-5|TRBV18
CASSPTGAQETQYF
TGTGCCAGCTCACCAACAGGGGCTCAAGAGACCCAGTACTTC
>NA|NA|TRBJ1-2|TRBV20-1
CSAKRDYGYTF
TGCAGTGCTAAACGGGACTATGGCTACACCTTC
>many|NA|TRBJ2-1|TRBV28
CASSLGLASYNEQFF
TGTGCCAGCAGTTTAGGGCTAGCTAGCTACAATGAGCAGTTCTTC
>many|NA|TRBJ1-5|TRBV12-3/TRBV12-4
CASSLGGDTYNQPQHF
TGTGCCAGCAGTTTGGGGGGGGACACTTACAATCAGCCCCAGCATTTT
>NA|TRBD2|TRBJ2-7|TRBV5-1
CASSLLPSGTYEQYF
TGCGCCAGCAGCTTGCTTCCTAGCGGGACCTACGAGCAGTACTTC
>many|TRBD1|TRBJ1-1|TRBV6-1
CASSSPGQGPTEAFF
TGTGCCAGCAGCAGCCCGGGACAGGGGCCCACTGAAGCTTTCTTT
>NA|NA|TRBJ2-7|TRBV15
CATSRERGPAYEQYF
TGTGCCACCAGCAGAGAACGGGGGCCGGCCTACGAGCAGTACTTC
>NA|TRBD1|TRBJ2-7|TRBV7-2
CARILGQGSNEQYF
TGTGCCAGAATACTGGGACAGGGCTCCAACGAGCAGTACTTC
>many|NA|TRBJ2-1|TRBV20-1
CSARAGLWSEQFF
TGCAGTGCTAGGGCCGGGCTGTGGAGTGAGCAGTTCTTC
>many|NA|TRBJ2-1|TRBV7-3
CASSLRAQGVSNEQFF
TGTGCCAGCAGCCTAAGGGCCCAGGGAGTGAGCAATGAGCAGTTCTTC
>NA|NA|TRBJ2-7|TRBV6-5
CASSSTGTAYEQHF
TGTGCCAGCAGTTCTACCGGAACGGCCTACGAGCAGCACTTC
>medium-sized|NA|TRBJ2-7|TRBV24-1
CATSDTPSLGSYEQYF
TGTGCCACCAGTGATACACCCTCACTAGGATCCTACGAGCAGTACTTC
>many|NA|TRBJ2-7|TRBV11-2
CASSLGSGQSYEQYF
TGTGCCAGCAGCTTAGGGTCAGGACAGTCCTACGAGCAGTACTTC
>many|NA|TRBJ2-5|TRBV20-1
CSARDAGRRGTQETQYF
TGCAGTGCTAGAGATGCGGGGCGCAGAGGCACACAAGAGACCCAGTACTTC
>many|TRBD1|TRBJ2-3|TRBV7-2
CASSFDRGTDTQYF
TGTGCCAGCAGCTTCGACAGGGGAACAGATACGCAGTATTTT
>many|TRBD1|TRBJ1-2|TRBV12-5
CASGGRTGDGYTF
TGTGCTAGTGGGGGTAGGACAGGGGATGGCTACACCTTC
>NA|TRBD2|TRBJ2-7|TRBV6-6
CASSYSPSGSYEQYF
TGTGCCAGCAGTTACTCGCCTAGCGGATCCTACGAGCAGTACTTC
>many|TRBD1|TRBJ2-5|TRBV24-1
CAASDGDRETQYF
TGTGCCGCCAGTGATGGGGACAGAGAGACCCAGTACTTC
>many|TRBD2|TRBJ2-2|TRBV30
CACNLFLAGATGELFF
TGTGCCTGCAATCTATTCCTAGCGGGAGCCACCGGGGAGCTGTTTTTT
>many|NA|TRBJ1-5|TRBV6-1
CASSEYSIRSNQPQHF
TGTGCCAGCAGTGAATACTCTATCAGAAGCAATCAGCCCCAGCATTTT
>NA|NA|TRBJ2-3|TRBV12-3/TRBV12-4
CACSLYTDTQFF
TGTGCCTGCAGCCTATACACAGATACGCAGTTTTTT
>many|NA|TRBJ2-5|TRBV18
CASSPRQLQETQYF
TGTGCCAGCTCACCACGGCAGCTTCAAGAGACCCAGTACTTC
>many|NA|TRBJ1-6|TRBV18
CASSHSPGPKISPLHF
TGTGCCAGCTCACACTCTCCGGGACCAAAAATTTCACCCCTCCACTTT
>few|NA|TRBJ1-3|TRBV19
CASSTDSGNTIYF
TGTGCCAGTAGTACGGATAGCGGGAACACCATATATTTT
>many|NA|TRBJ2-7|TRBV9
CASSPAGAGAYEQYF
TGTGCCAGCAGCCCAGCCGGGGCGGGGGCTTACGAGCAGTACTTC
>many|NA|TRBJ1-1|TRBV19
CASSIPGGSNTEAFF
TGTGCCAGTAGTATACCCGGGGGATCGAACACTGAAGCTTTCTTT
>many|NA|TRBJ1-2|TRBV28
CASTRGRNYGYTF
TGTGCCAGCACCCGAGGGAGAAACTATGGCTACACCTTC
>NA|TRBD2|TRBJ2-5|TRBV5-1
CASRLSWRGGQETQYF
TGCGCCAGCAGGTTGTCCTGGCGGGGGGGCCAAGAGACCCAGTACTTC
>many|NA|TRBJ2-7|TRBV3-1
CASSPARGPYEQYF
TGTGCCAGCAGCCCGGCGCGGGGCCCCTACGAGCAGTACTTC
>NA|NA|TRBJ1-1|TRBV11-2
CARRRNRDEAFF
TGTGCCAGGAGGCGAAACCGGGACGAAGCTTTCTTT
>many|TRBD2|TRBJ2-1|TRBV5-1
CASSLTGGFDEQFF
TGCGCCAGCAGCTTGACGGGAGGGTTCGATGAGCAGTTCTTC
>many|NA|TRBJ2-5|TRBV7-9
CASSPDVEETQYF
TGTGCCAGCAGCCCGGACGTGGAGGAGACCCAGTACTTC